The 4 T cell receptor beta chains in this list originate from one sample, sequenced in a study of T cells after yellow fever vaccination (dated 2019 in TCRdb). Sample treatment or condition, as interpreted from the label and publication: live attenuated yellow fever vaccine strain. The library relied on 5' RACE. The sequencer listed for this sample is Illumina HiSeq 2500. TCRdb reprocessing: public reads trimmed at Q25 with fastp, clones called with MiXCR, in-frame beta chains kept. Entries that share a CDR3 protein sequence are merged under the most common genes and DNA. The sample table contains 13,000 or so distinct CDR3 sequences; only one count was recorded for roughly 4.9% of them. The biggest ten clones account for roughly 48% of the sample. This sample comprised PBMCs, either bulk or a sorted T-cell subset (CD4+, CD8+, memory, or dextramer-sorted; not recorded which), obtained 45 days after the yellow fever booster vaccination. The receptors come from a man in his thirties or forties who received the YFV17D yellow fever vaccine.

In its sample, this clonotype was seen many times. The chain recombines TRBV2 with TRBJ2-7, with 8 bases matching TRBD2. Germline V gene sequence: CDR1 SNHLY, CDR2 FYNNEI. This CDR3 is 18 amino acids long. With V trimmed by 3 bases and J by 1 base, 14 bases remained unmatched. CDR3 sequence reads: CASSETYRAGGYSYEQYF. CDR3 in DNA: TGTGCCAGCAGTGAGACATATAGGGCGGGGGGCTATTCCTACGAGCAGTACTTC.

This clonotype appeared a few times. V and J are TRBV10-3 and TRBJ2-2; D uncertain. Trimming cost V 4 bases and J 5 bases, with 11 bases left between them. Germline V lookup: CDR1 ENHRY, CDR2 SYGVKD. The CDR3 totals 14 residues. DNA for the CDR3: TGTGCCATCAGTGGCTCGGGCGGTACCGGGGAGCTGTTTTTT. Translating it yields CAISGSGGTGELFF.

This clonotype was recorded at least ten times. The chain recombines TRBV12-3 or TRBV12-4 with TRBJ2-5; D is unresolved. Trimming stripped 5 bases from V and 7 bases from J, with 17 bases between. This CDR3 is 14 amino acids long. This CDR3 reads CASSPPIGWGTQYF. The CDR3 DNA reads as TGTGCCAGCAGTCCCCCGATCGGGTGGGGGACCCAGTACTTC.

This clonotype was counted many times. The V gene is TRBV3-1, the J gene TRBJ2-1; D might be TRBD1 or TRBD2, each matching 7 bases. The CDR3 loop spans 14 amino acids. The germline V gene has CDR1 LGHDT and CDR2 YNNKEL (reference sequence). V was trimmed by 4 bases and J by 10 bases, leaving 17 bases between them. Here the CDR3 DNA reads TGTGCCAGCAGCCGGCGACAGGGAGGGGGGGAGCAGTTCTTC. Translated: CASSRRQGGGEQFF.